The entry below describes one T cell receptor (beta chain). Sequencing was performed with immunoSEQ multiplex PCR; in TCRdb, only in-frame clones are kept and a portion is missing. The table shows roughly 190,000 clones, with roughly 92% occurring only once. The sample belongs to a study of blood T cell repertoires in COVID-19. On the study more broadly: T cells, B-cell-depleted T cells, or PBMCs provided the cDNA or gDNA that served as material.

This CDR3 comprises 17 residues. J was trimmed by 5 bases and V by 1 base; bases with no gene match: 9. Germline CDR1 is SGHAT and CDR2 is FQNNGV. The rearrangement links TRBV11-2 to TRBJ2-2; 8 nucleotides line up with TRBD2. The TCR sequence derives from a man aged 25-45 years with COVID-19, enrolled during active disease. Sequencing was performed on peripheral blood. The CDR3 region is CASSLVLGGGLTGELFF. CDR3 nucleotide sequence: TGTGCCAGCAGCTTAGTTCTCGGCGGGGGGTTGACCGGGGAGCTGTTTTTT.